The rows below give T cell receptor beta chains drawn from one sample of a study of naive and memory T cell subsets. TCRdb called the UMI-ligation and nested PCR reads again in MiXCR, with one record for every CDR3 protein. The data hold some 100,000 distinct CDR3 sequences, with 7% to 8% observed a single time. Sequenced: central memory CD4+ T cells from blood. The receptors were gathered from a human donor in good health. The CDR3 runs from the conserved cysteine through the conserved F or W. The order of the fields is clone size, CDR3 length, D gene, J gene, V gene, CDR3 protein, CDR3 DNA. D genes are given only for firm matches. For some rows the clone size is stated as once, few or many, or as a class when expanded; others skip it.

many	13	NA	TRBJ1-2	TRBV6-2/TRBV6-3	CASSYPLGNGYTF	TGTGCCAGCAGTTACCCTCTAGGAAATGGCTACACCTTC
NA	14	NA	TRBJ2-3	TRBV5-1	CASGTGTNTDTQYF	TGCGCCAGCGGAACCGGGACAAACACAGATACGCAGTATTTT
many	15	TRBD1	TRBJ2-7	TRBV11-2	CASGPGTGRTYEQYF	TGTGCCAGCGGCCCCGGGACAGGGAGGACCTACGAGCAGTACTTC
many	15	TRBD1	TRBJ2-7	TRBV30	CAWSVLRQGSHEQYF	TGTGCCTGGAGTGTACTGAGACAGGGCTCCCACGAGCAGTACTTC
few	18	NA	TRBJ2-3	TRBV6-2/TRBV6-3	CASSYLSGRRPSTDTQYF	TGTGCCAGCAGTTATTTATCTGGGCGGAGACCTAGCACAGATACGCAGTATTTT
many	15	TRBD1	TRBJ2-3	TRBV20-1	CSARAQDRGPDTQYF	TGCAGTGCTAGAGCCCAAGACAGGGGGCCAGATACGCAGTATTTT
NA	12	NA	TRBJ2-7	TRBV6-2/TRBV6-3	CASSNWDYEQYF	TGTGCCAGCAGTAATTGGGACTACGAGCAGTACTTC
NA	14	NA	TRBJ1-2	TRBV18	CASSPSPDGNGYTF	TGTGCCAGCTCACCATCGCCGGACGGGAATGGCTACACCTTC
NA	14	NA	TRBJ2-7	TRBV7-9	CASSLTTGNYEQYF	TGTGCCAGCAGCTTAACAACGGGGAACTACGAGCAGTACTTC
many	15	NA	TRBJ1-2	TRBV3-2	CASSQDVWTNYGYTF	TGTGCCAGCAGCCAAGACGTCTGGACTAACTATGGCTACACCTTC
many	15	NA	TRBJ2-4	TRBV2	CASRESRAIKNIQYF	TGTGCCAGCAGAGAGAGCCGGGCCATCAAAAACATTCAGTACTTC
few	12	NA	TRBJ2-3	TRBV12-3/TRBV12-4	CASRISGDTQYF	TGTGCCAGCAGAATTAGCGGTGATACGCAGTATTTT
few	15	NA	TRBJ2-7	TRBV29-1	CSVGGTQGSFSEQYF	TGCAGCGTGGGCGGGACCCAGGGGTCCTTTTCCGAGCAGTACTTC
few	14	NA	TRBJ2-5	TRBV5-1	CASSLATESRTQYF	TGCGCCAGCAGCCTAGCGACCGAGAGCCGGACCCAGTACTTC
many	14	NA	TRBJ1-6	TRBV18	CASSQDRKNSPLHF	TGTGCCAGCTCACAAGACAGGAAAAATTCACCCCTCCACTTT
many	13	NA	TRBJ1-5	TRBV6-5	CASRPYSNQPQHF	TGTGCCAGCAGGCCGTATAGCAATCAGCCCCAGCATTTT
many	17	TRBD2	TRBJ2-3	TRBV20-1	CSARELKKRGGSDTQYF	TGCAGTGCTAGGGAGCTAAAGAAGCGGGGGGGATCAGATACGCAGTATTTT
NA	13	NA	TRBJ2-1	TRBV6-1	CASTEVSYNEQFF	TGTGCCAGCACGGAGGTCTCCTACAATGAGCAGTTCTTC
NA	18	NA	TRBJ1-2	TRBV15	CATSRVGDGRTTNYGYTF	TGTGCCACCAGCAGAGTGGGAGACGGACGGACTACTAACTATGGCTACACCTTC
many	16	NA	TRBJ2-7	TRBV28	CASSSAGAAATYEQYF	TGTGCCAGCAGTTCCGCGGGGGCCGCCGCAACCTACGAGCAGTACTTC
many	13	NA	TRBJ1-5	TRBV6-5	CASSYRGNQPQHF	TGTGCCAGCAGTTACAGGGGGAATCAGCCCCAGCATTTT
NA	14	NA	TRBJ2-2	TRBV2	CASRPREYTGELFF	TGTGCCAGCAGGCCCCGGGAGTACACCGGGGAGCTGTTTTTT
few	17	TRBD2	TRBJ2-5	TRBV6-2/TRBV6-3	CASSYSTSGGMKETQYF	TGTGCCAGCAGTTACTCGACTAGCGGGGGTATGAAGGAGACCCAGTACTTC
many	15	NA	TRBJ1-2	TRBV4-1	CASSQALPISYGYTF	TGCGCCAGCAGCCAAGCCTTACCCATATCCTATGGCTACACCTTC
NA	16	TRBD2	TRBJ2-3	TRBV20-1	CSPRTGLAGGGDTQYF	TGCAGTCCCCGAACCGGACTAGCGGGGGGCGGAGATACGCAGTATTTT
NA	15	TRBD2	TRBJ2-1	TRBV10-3	CAISERPSGSNEQFF	TGTGCCATCTCCGAGAGGCCTAGCGGGAGTAATGAGCAGTTCTTC
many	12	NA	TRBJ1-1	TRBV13	CASGFSNTEAFF	TGTGCCAGCGGGTTCTCGAACACTGAAGCTTTCTTT
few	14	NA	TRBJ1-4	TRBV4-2	CASSQESLSEKLFF	TGTGCCAGCAGCCAAGAGAGTTTGAGTGAAAAACTGTTTTTT
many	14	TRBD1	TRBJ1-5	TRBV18	CASSQQGSHQPQHF	TGTGCCAGCTCACAACAGGGGAGCCATCAGCCCCAGCATTTT
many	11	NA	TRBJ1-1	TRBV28	CASSPHTEAFF	TGTGCCAGCAGTCCCCACACTGAAGCTTTCTTT
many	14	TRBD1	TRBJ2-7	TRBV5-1	CASSSRDRGYEQYF	TGCGCCAGCAGCTCCCGGGACAGGGGCTACGAGCAGTACTTC
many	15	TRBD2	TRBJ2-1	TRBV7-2	CASSLGGRKYNEQFF	TGTGCCAGCAGCTTAGGCGGGAGGAAATACAATGAGCAGTTCTTC
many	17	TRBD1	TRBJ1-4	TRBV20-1	CSARDQMVRTGREKLFF	TGCAGTGCTAGGGATCAGATGGTACGGACAGGTCGGGAAAAACTGTTTTTT
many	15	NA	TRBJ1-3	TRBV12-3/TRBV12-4	CASRLHLGTENTIYF	TGTGCCAGCAGGCTGCACCTGGGGACTGAAAACACCATATATTTT
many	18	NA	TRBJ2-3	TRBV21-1	CASSKPTGTTIRQDTQYF	TGTGCCAGCAGCAAACCCACCGGGACTACGATAAGGCAAGATACGCAGTATTTT
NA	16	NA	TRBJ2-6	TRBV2	CASSWDGRSGANVLTF	TGTGCCAGCAGCTGGGACGGCCGCTCTGGGGCCAACGTCCTGACTTTC
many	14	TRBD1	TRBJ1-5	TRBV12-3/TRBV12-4	CASSIGQGGQPQHF	TGTGCCAGCAGCATAGGACAGGGCGGTCAGCCCCAGCATTTT
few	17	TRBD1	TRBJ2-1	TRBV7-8	CASSGRQGYSSYNEQFF	TGTGCCAGCAGCGGACGACAGGGGTATAGCTCCTACAATGAGCAGTTCTTC
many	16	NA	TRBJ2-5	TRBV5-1	CASSPDPGRRMETQYF	TGCGCCAGCAGCCCAGACCCGGGGCGGCGGATGGAGACCCAGTACTTC
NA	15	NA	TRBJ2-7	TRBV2	CASSGLALGSREQYF	TGTGCCAGCAGTGGTTTGGCCTTAGGGTCCCGCGAGCAGTACTTC
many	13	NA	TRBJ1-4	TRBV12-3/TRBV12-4	CASSFSGGEKLFF	TGTGCCAGCAGTTTTTCCGGCGGCGAAAAACTGTTTTTT
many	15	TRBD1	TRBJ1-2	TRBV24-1	CATSDSQGAGYGYTF	TGTGCCACCAGTGATTCACAGGGGGCAGGCTATGGCTACACCTTC
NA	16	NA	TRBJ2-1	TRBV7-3	CASSSRRGLMGNEQFF	TGTGCCAGCAGCTCTCGACGGGGTTTAATGGGGAATGAGCAGTTCTTC
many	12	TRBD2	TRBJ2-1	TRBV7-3	CASSWAGGEQFF	TGTGCCAGCAGCTGGGCGGGGGGTGAGCAGTTCTTC
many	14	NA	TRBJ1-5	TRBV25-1	CASSEWRANQPQHF	TGTGCCAGCAGTGAATGGAGGGCCAATCAGCCCCAGCATTTT
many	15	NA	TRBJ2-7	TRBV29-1	CSVEDQGGASYEQYF	TGCAGCGTTGAAGATCAGGGGGGCGCCTCCTACGAGCAGTACTTC
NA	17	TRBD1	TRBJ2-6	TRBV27	CASSKRTGLGGANVLTF	TGTGCCAGCAGTAAAAGGACAGGTTTAGGTGGGGCCAACGTCCTGACTTTC
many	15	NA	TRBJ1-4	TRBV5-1	CASSLFSGVGEKLFF	TGCGCCAGCAGCTTGTTCTCCGGGGTGGGTGAAAAACTGTTTTTT
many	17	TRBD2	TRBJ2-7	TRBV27	CASSSSARSGRAVEQYF	TGTGCCAGCAGCTCTTCGGCGCGAAGCGGGAGGGCCGTTGAGCAGTACTTC